The clone carrying this TCR beta chain was counted at least ten times. Its specificity is not known. CDR1 is MGHDK and CDR2 is SYGVNS in the germline V gene. The J segment lost 7 bases and the V segment lost 2 bases, leaving 7 bases of the junction unmatched. The CDR3 is 15 amino acids. The data belong to a study of T-cell reconstitution after alpha-beta-depleted transplantation in children. Overall study results and limits: Newly produced T cells mostly provided counts and TCRbeta diversity after one year, as hyperexpanded clones declined. After transplant, high TCRbeta diversity at day 60 in some patients arose from surviving recipient T cells and thymic progenitors. Reports say that about two months after transplant, the alpha-beta T cells came out of several hundred graft clones that had expanded.

Preparing the TCRbeta library involved the use of unique molecular identifiers. TCRdb re-analysed the PCR reads in MiXCR, keeping a single row per CDR3 protein. The table lists about 110,000 distinct CDR3 sequences, 5.5% to 6.5% of them singletons. The chain carries TRBV25-1 and TRBJ1-5; 8 positions match TRBD1. The receptor's source is a male patient between 2 and 10 years old who had a stem cell transplant for acute lymphoblastic leukemia, so the T cells may come from the graft donor. Sequencing was performed on PBMCs, mostly from graft donor cells, taken 360 days after TCRalphabeta/CD19-depleted stem cell transplant. CDR3: CASSEAGGGRQPQHF. The DNA of the CDR3 is TGTGCCAGCAGTGAAGCAGGGGGCGGAAGGCAGCCCCAGCATTTT.